These 32 T cell receptor beta chains were sequenced from one sample in a study of blood T cell repertoires in COVID-19. Here immunoSEQ multiplex PCR was the method, and the copy in TCRdb shows in-frame clones only, minus some. The sample records 120,000 to 150,000 clones, 85% being singletons. The source material was peripheral blood. The receptors derive from a woman in her forties with active or convalescent COVID-19.

The V and J genes are TRBV7-9 and TRBJ1-6; a weak D match, TRBD1 (6 bases). Germline V CDR1 and CDR2: SEHNR, FQNEAQ (reference sequence). CDR3 size: 15 residues. Trimming pared 7 bases from V and 7 bases from J, leaving 17 bases between. CDR3 sequence: CASTIGVGTNSPLHF. The DNA for the CDR3 is TGTGCCAGCACCATCGGGGTAGGGACAAATTCACCCCTCCACTTT.

This rearrangement joins TRBV6-4 to TRBJ2-6; D might be TRBD1 (6 bases). Trimming removed 3 bases from V and 0 bases from J, with 12 bases in between. CDR3 length: 17 amino acids. Germline values: CDR1 MRHNA, CDR2 SNTAGT. The CDR3 protein is CASSEQGLTSGANVLTF. Here the CDR3 DNA reads TGTGCCAGCAGTGAACAGGGCCTCACCTCTGGGGCCAACGTCCTGACTTTC.

The V call is TRBV10-1, the J call TRBJ2-7, with D possibly matching TRBD2 (5 bases). Deletions cut 6 bases from V and 6 bases from J, with 12 bases between. Germline-derived CDR1 and CDR2 are WNHNN and SYGVQD (reference sequence). CDR3 length: 12 residues. The CDR3 here is CASRGVGVEQYF. The CDR3 coding sequence is TGCGCCAGCAGAGGAGTGGGAGTCGAGCAGTACTTC.

This clone was seen many times. V usage is TRBV6-5 and J usage is TRBJ2-1; 8 nucleotides agree with TRBD2. CDR1 and CDR2 from the germline V gene are MNHEY and SVGAGI. The CDR3 totals 14 residues. The V gene end was trimmed by 6 bases and the J gene end by 5 bases; junction bases not matched to a gene: 6. CDR3 sequence: CASRRAGGDNEQFF. For the CDR3, the DNA is TGTGCCAGCAGGAGGGCGGGAGGCGACAATGAGCAGTTCTTC.

J is TRBJ2-7 and V is TRBV18; D ambiguous. This CDR3 has 14 amino acids. The germline gives CDR1 KGHSH, CDR2 LQKENI. Trimming cost V 1 base and J 3 bases, with 10 bases left between them. The CDR3 bases are TGTGCCAGCTCACCACAGAGCCAGGACTACGAGCAGTACTTC. Its protein is CASSPQSQDYEQYF.

The chain combines TRBV2 with TRBJ2-7; D is unclear. The CDR3 sequence is 10 residues long. Germline V gene data show CDR1 as SNHLY and CDR2 as FYNNEI. V was cut by 0 bases and J by 9 bases, with 3 bases left in between. The CDR3 DNA follows: TGTGCCAGCAGTGAAGCCGGGCAGTACTTC. It translates to CASSEAGQYF.

The genes are TRBV5-1 and TRBJ2-3, with D possibly being TRBD1 (6 bases). Germline V gene sequence: CDR1 SGHRS, CDR2 YFSETQ. The germline V and J ends were trimmed by 4 bases and 0 bases, with 12 bases remaining between them. The CDR3 is 15 residues long. The DNA for the CDR3 is TGCGCCAGCAGCCGGGACATCCCTAGCACAGATACGCAGTATTTT. Translating it yields CASSRDIPSTDTQYF.

The rearrangement uses TRBV18 and TRBJ1-5; 8 positions agree with TRBD1. The ends lost 3 bases at V and 6 bases at J; junction bases unmatched: 7. Germline V gene lookup returns CDR1 KGHSH and CDR2 LQKENI. The CDR3 has 15 residues. The CDR3 sequence is CASSPGQGKGQPQHF. The CDR3 region has the DNA TGTGCCAGCTCACCCGGACAGGGCAAGGGTCAGCCCCAGCATTTT.

V gene TRBV5-1 combines with J gene TRBJ2-2, with TRBD1 matching over 9 bases. CDR1 is SGHRS and CDR2 is YFSETQ in the germline V gene. The CDR3 is 15 amino acids. After removal of 7 bases from V and 3 bases from J, the junction contained 7 bases not matched to a gene. CDR3 nucleotide sequence: TGCGCCAGCGGACCACAGGGGGCTGACACCGGGGAGCTGTTTTTT. This codes for CASGPQGADTGELFF. Looking up the rest from reference TRBV5-1 and TRBJ2-2 gives the full variable domain: KAGVTQTPRYLIKTRGQQVTLSCSPISGHRSVSWYQQTPGQGLQFLFEYFSETQRNKGNFPGRFSGRQFSNSRSEMNVSTLELGDSALYLCASGPQGADTGELFFGEGSRLTVL.

As concerns this clone: Other DNA sequences in this sample translate to the same CDR3. The chain uses TRBV3-1 (or the pseudogene TRBV3-2) and TRBJ1-1, with a possible D match to TRBD1 (5 bases). Deletions cut 2 bases from V and 5 bases from J, with 6 bases between. The CDR3 is made up of 12 amino acids. Germline-derived CDR1 and CDR2 are LGHDT and YNNKEL (reference sequence). Written as DNA, the CDR3 is TGTGCCAGCAGCCAAAGGGGAACTGAAGCTTTCTTT. It specifies CASSQRGTEAFF.

The chain joins TRBV7-2 to TRBJ2-7, with TRBD1 identical over 9 bases. The J segment lost 5 bases and the V segment lost 6 bases, leaving 14 bases of the junction unmatched. This CDR3 contains 16 residues. The germline gives CDR1 SGHTA, CDR2 FQGNSA. CDR3 amino acids: CASRPPGQGIWNEQYF. DNA for the CDR3: TGTGCCAGCAGGCCCCCGGGACAGGGAATTTGGAACGAGCAGTACTTC.

V gene TRBV7-8 combines with J gene TRBJ2-1; 7 bases map to TRBD2. V shed 5 bases, J shed 3 bases, and the junction held 7 bases outside the gene matches. Germline V gene data show CDR1 as SGHVS and CDR2 as FQNEAQ. The CDR3 has 15 residues. The DNA for the CDR3 is TGTGCCAGCAGCCCCCTCGCGGGAGTCTACAATGAGCAGTTCTTC. As protein: CASSPLAGVYNEQFF. Full variable domain (missing parts from reference TRBV7-8 and TRBJ2-1): GAGVSQSPRYKVAKRGQDVALRCDPISGHVSLFWYQQALGQGPEFLTYFQNEAQLDKSGLPSDRFFAERPEGSVSTLKIQRTQQEDSAVYLCASSPLAGVYNEQFFGPGTRLTVL.

The V call is TRBV28, the J call TRBJ2-7; the match to TRBD2 covers 10 bases. This CDR3 has 16 amino acids. V shed 0 bases, J shed 6 bases, and the junction held 8 bases outside the gene matches. Germline CDR1 is MDHEN and CDR2 is SYDVKM. For the CDR3, the DNA is TGTGCCAGCAGTTTATGGGCTAGCGGGAGATCGGGCGAGCAGTACTTC. Amino acid sequence: CASSLWASGRSGEQYF.

V is TRBV9 and J is TRBJ2-7, with 7 nucleotides matching TRBD2. J gave up 4 bases and V 0 bases, and 4 bases lay outside the gene matches. The germline CDR1 and CDR2 sequences are SGDLS and YYNGEE. This CDR3 has 14 residues. The CDR3 reads CASSVGEGSYEQYF. Here the CDR3 DNA reads TGTGCCAGCAGCGTAGGGGAGGGTTCATACGAGCAGTACTTC.

This clone was picked up one time. The rearrangement joins TRBV28 to TRBJ2-3, with 11 bases fitting TRBD1. J was trimmed by 6 bases and V by 6 bases; bases with no gene match: 5. Germline V gives CDR1 MDHEN, CDR2 SYDVKM. The CDR3 sequence is 14 residues long. CDR3 nucleotides: TGTGCCAGCAGCCCTAGGGACAGGGGGGATACGCAGTATTTT. Its protein product is CASSPRDRGDTQYF.

This clone was detected once. V gene TRBV29-1 combines with J gene TRBJ1-1; 8 bases agree with TRBD1. The CDR3 is 14 amino acids. CDR1 is SQVTM, CDR2 ANQGSEA, per germline. V lost 4 bases, J lost 1 base, and 5 bases stayed unmatched. Here the CDR3 reads CSVVRGTGNTEAFF. In DNA, the CDR3 is TGCAGCGTTGTACGCGGGACAGGGAACACTGAAGCTTTCTTT.

This clone was observed a few times. The chain is built from TRBV7-9 and TRBJ2-7; D call uncertain. V was trimmed by 1 base and J by 4 bases, leaving 8 bases between them. Germline V lookup: CDR1 SEHNR, CDR2 FQNEAQ (reference sequence). CDR3 length: 13 amino acids. CDR3 sequence reads: CASSLGSMYEQYF. DNA for the CDR3: TGTGCCAGCAGCTTAGGGTCTATGTACGAGCAGTACTTC.

The chain uses TRBV5-1 and TRBJ1-3; TRBD1 matches 9 bases. This CDR3 is built from 16 residues. The V gene end was trimmed by 2 bases and the J gene end by 3 bases; junction bases not matched to a gene: 6. In germline, CDR1 is SGHRS, CDR2 YFSETQ. The CDR3 loop is CASSLDDRGYGNTIYF. Written as DNA, the CDR3 is TGCGCCAGCAGCTTAGACGACAGGGGGTATGGAAACACCATATATTTT.

The rearrangement uses TRBV18 and TRBJ1-2, with a tentative D call TRBD1 (6 bases). Germline V gene lookup returns CDR1 KGHSH and CDR2 LQKENI. The CDR3 sequence is 16 residues long. Trimming took off 2 bases at V and 4 bases at J, with 17 bases between the two ends. In DNA form, the CDR3 reads TGTGCCAGCTCACCATCCTCGGGGCAGGGGTTCTATGGCTACACCTTC. Translation gives CASSPSSGQGFYGYTF.

This clone is a singleton in its sample. The chain links TRBV29-1 to TRBJ1-1; no reliable D call. Germline V gives CDR1 SQVTM, CDR2 ANQGSEA. Trimming stripped 4 bases from V and 0 bases from J, with 6 bases between. This CDR3 spans 12 amino acids. As DNA, the CDR3 is TGCAGCGTTGTGGCATTGAACACTGAAGCTTTCTTT. Amino acids: CSVVALNTEAFF.

The genes are TRBV2 and TRBJ1-2, with D maybe TRBD1 (5 bases). The CDR3 loop spans 15 amino acids. Germline V gene sequence: CDR1 SNHLY, CDR2 FYNNEI. Trimming took off 8 bases at V and 4 bases at J, with 20 bases between the two ends. CDR3 sequence (DNA): TGTGCCAGCCGGGCGGGGCCCCTCTCCATCTATGGCTACACCTTC. This translates into CASRAGPLSIYGYTF. Drawing the rest from reference TRBV2 and TRBJ1-2, the complete variable domain is EPEVTQTPSHQVTQMGQEVILRCVPISNHLYFYWYRQILGQKVEFLVSFYNNEISEKSEIFDDQFSVERPDGSNFTLKIRSTKLEDSAMYFCASRAGPLSIYGYTFGSGTRLTVV.

The rearrangement links TRBV30 to TRBJ1-4; tentatively, D is TRBD1 (6 bases). V gave up 7 bases and J gave up 7 bases, with 13 bases separating them. This CDR3 has 12 residues. Per germline, CDR1 GTSNPN and CDR2 SVGIG (reference sequence). This chain's CDR3 is CASGGYGEKLFF. CDR3 in DNA: TGTGCCTCGGGGGGCTACGGTGAAAAACTGTTTTTT.

This chain uses TRBV30 with TRBJ1-5; 9 bases agree with TRBD1. The V gene end was trimmed by 7 bases and the J gene end by 4 bases; junction bases not matched to a gene: 8. The V gene's germline CDR1 is GTSNPN and CDR2 SVGIG (reference sequence). CDR3 length: 14 amino acids. The CDR3 sequence is CAYNRGHRNQPQHF. The CDR3 coding sequence is TGTGCCTACAACAGGGGGCATCGGAATCAGCCCCAGCATTTT.

V gene TRBV6-2 or TRBV6-3 combines with J gene TRBJ1-1; D is possibly TRBD1 (5 bases). V gave up 5 bases and J gave up 5 bases, with 21 bases separating them. Germline-derived CDR1 and CDR2 are MNHEY and SVGEGT. There are 16 residues in the CDR3. The CDR3 DNA sequence: TGTGCCAGCAGTCCCCTGCTACAGGCCGGAGGGACTGAAGCTTTCTTT. It is translated as CASSPLLQAGGTEAFF.

The CDR3 DNA reads as TGTGCCAGCAGGTTACAGGGCGAACAGCCCCAGCATTTT. This codes for CASRLQGEQPQHF. This rearrangement joins TRBV28 to TRBJ1-5, with D possibly TRBD1 on 6 matching bases. Germline assignment: CDR1 MDHEN and CDR2 SYDVKM. This CDR3 comprises 13 residues. The ends were cut back, 6 bases at V and 7 bases at J, with 13 bases in the middle.

The chain joins TRBV5-1 to TRBJ2-1; 9 nucleotides match TRBD2. Germline V CDR1 and CDR2: SGHRS, YFSETQ. The length of the CDR3 is 16 residues. The trim removed 2 bases at V and 3 bases at J, leaving 6 bases unmatched. The CDR3 sequence is CASSLRREGLYNEQFF. CDR3 coding DNA: TGCGCCAGCAGCTTACGGCGGGAGGGCCTCTACAATGAGCAGTTCTTC. The full variable domain, completed using reference TRBV5-1 and TRBJ2-1, is KAGVTQTPRYLIKTRGQQVTLSCSPISGHRSVSWYQQTPGQGLQFLFEYFSETQRNKGNFPGRFSGRQFSNSRSEMNVSTLELGDSALYLCASSLRREGLYNEQFFGPGTRLTVL.

This clone was counted a few times. This chain links TRBV12-3 or TRBV12-4 with TRBJ1-4, with 9 positions matching TRBD1. With 5 bases clipped from V and 10 bases from J, the junction kept 2 bases outside the gene matches. The CDR3 totals 12 residues. The CDR3 nucleotides are TGTGCCAGCAGTCGGACAGGGGCAAAACTGTTTTTT. It is translated as CASSRTGAKLFF.

This clone has more than one count but fewer than ten. The chain has TRBV28 and TRBJ1-2, with TRBD1 matching over 7 bases. Germline values: CDR1 MDHEN, CDR2 SYDVKM. The CDR3 covers 13 residues. V was pared by 6 bases and J by 1 base, with 2 bases of the junction left unmatched. The CDR3 sequence is CASSRGDNYGYTF. CDR3 DNA: TGTGCCAGCAGCAGGGGGGATAACTATGGCTACACCTTC.

The chain links TRBV14 to TRBJ2-1, with D uncertain. In germline, CDR1 is SGHDN, CDR2 FVKESK. The CDR3 sequence is 15 residues long. V lost 6 bases and J lost 0, with 12 bases in between. The CDR3 is CASRASSRSYNEQFF. The DNA of the CDR3 is TGTGCCAGCAGGGCCTCCTCACGCTCCTACAATGAGCAGTTCTTC.

This clone was seen once. The rearrangement links TRBV12-5 to TRBJ2-3; 8 bases are a match to TRBD1. Losses at the gene ends were 3 bases for V and 6 bases for J; bases not matched to a gene: 8. CDR1 is LGHNT, CDR2 FRNRAP, per germline. The CDR3 runs to 15 residues. The CDR3 DNA is TGTGCTAGTGGTTTCCGGACAGGGCGACGGGATACGCAGTATTTT. Translation: CASGFRTGRRDTQYF.

The sample holds one count of this clone. The chain carries TRBV5-1 and TRBJ2-3, with 10 bases aligning to TRBD2. The germline gives CDR1 SGHRS, CDR2 YFSETQ. The CDR3 contains 18 residues. V shed 0 bases and J 0 bases; nucleotides not matched to a gene: 7. DNA for the CDR3: TGCGCCAGCAGCTTGGCCGGGACTAGCGACCCCAGCACAGATACGCAGTATTTT. As protein: CASSLAGTSDPSTDTQYF.

This chain links TRBV24-1 with TRBJ2-1, with D possibly matching TRBD1 (6 bases). V was shortened by 5 bases and J by 4 bases, with 11 bases between the two germline ends. This CDR3 comprises 14 residues. Looked up from germline, CDR1 is KGHDR and CDR2 is SFDVKD. This CDR3 reads CATSALDSYNEQFF. CDR3 bases: TGTGCCACCAGTGCGTTGGACAGTTACAATGAGCAGTTCTTC.